Listed below are T cell receptor beta chains from one sample, sequenced in a study of CD8+CD57+ T cells in acquired aplastic anemia. TCRdb passed the reads through MiXCR, listing each CDR3 protein once. This sample yields some 220,000 distinct CDR3 sequences, of which about a third are seen a single time; 0.95% to 1.2% belongs to the top ten. The sequenced material came from sorted CD4+, CD8+, or CD8+CD57+ T cells (not recorded which) from PBMCs. These receptors all come from a human donor in good health, serving as a control. Both conserved end residues are part of each CDR3. D genes are given only for firm matches. Clone sizes are given selectively: once, few, many, or a class where the clone is expanded.

J: TRBJ2-2
size: NA
D: NA
V: TRBV11-2
CDR3: CASSDHRAGNTGELFF
DNA: TGTGCCAGCAGCGACCACAGGGCAGGGAACACCGGGGAGCTGTTTTTT

J: TRBJ1-3
size: NA
D: NA
V: TRBV11-2
CDR3: CASSSPGFISGNTIYF
DNA: TGTGCCAGCAGCTCCCCAGGCTTTATCTCTGGAAACACCATATATTTT

J: TRBJ2-5
size: NA
D: NA
V: TRBV20-1
CDR3: CSARDSGGTETQYF
DNA: TGCAGTGCTAGAGATAGCGGCGGGACGGAGACCCAGTACTTC

J: TRBJ2-1
size: NA
D: NA
V: TRBV25-1
CDR3: CASSEYWGRPDNEQFF
DNA: TGTGCCAGCAGTGAATATTGGGGGAGGCCTGACAATGAGCAGTTCTTC

J: TRBJ2-6
size: NA
D: NA
V: TRBV12-5
CDR3: CASGLTKGHLSGANVLTF
DNA: TGTGCTAGTGGTTTGACGAAGGGCCATCTCTCTGGGGCCAACGTCCTGACTTTC

J: TRBJ1-3
size: NA
D: NA
V: TRBV4-2
CDR3: CASSQVMYLTQDTIYF
DNA: TGTGCCAGCAGCCAAGTTATGTATCTCACCCAGGACACCATATATTTT

J: TRBJ1-2
size: few
D: NA
V: TRBV5-1
CDR3: CASSFTPVGTSYGYTF
DNA: TGCGCCAGCAGCTTCACCCCCGTGGGGACGTCCTATGGCTACACCTTC

J: TRBJ1-2
size: few
D: TRBD1
V: TRBV11-2
CDR3: CASSSSAQGTRGYTF
DNA: TGTGCCAGCAGCTCCTCGGCACAGGGGACGCGAGGCTACACCTTC

J: TRBJ1-2
size: many
D: TRBD1
V: TRBV7-9
CDR3: CASRKTGTYGYTF
DNA: TGTGCCAGCAGGAAGACAGGGACCTATGGCTACACCTTC

J: TRBJ2-3
size: many
D: NA
V: TRBV11-1
CDR3: CASSSSKSDTGDTQYF
DNA: TGTGCCAGCAGCTCCTCAAAGTCCGATACCGGTGATACGCAGTATTTT

J: TRBJ2-3
size: few
D: NA
V: TRBV29-1
CDR3: CSFSTDTQYF
DNA: TGCAGCTTTTCGACAGATACGCAGTATTTT

J: TRBJ2-7
size: NA
D: NA
V: TRBV29-1
CDR3: CSVGLGEYEQYF
DNA: TGCAGCGTTGGACTCGGGGAATACGAGCAGTACTTC

J: TRBJ2-3
size: NA
D: TRBD1
V: TRBV11-2
CDR3: CASSLDGIRDSTTDTQYF
DNA: TGTGCCAGCAGCTTAGATGGGATCCGGGACAGCACCACAGATACGCAGTATTTT

J: TRBJ2-3
size: many
D: NA
V: TRBV2
CDR3: CASRGDDTDTQYF
DNA: TGTGCCAGCAGGGGAGACGACACAGATACGCAGTATTTT

J: TRBJ2-1
size: many
D: NA
V: TRBV24-1
CDR3: CATSDSGTSGNEQFF
DNA: TGTGCCACCAGTGACTCCGGGACCAGCGGGAATGAGCAGTTCTTC

J: TRBJ1-1
size: NA
D: NA
V: TRBV11-1
CDR3: CASSSDVDSEAFF
DNA: TGTGCCAGCAGCTCGGACGTAGACAGTGAAGCTTTCTTT

J: TRBJ2-5
size: NA
D: NA
V: TRBV4-1
CDR3: CASSPKPGAVLETQYF
DNA: TGCGCCAGCAGCCCAAAACCGGGAGCGGTTTTAGAGACCCAGTACTTC

J: TRBJ2-5
size: many
D: TRBD2
V: TRBV7-2
CDR3: CASSFQRGGGETQYF
DNA: TGTGCCAGCAGCTTTCAGCGGGGGGGCGGGGAGACCCAGTACTTC

J: TRBJ1-4
size: few
D: NA
V: TRBV4-1
CDR3: CASSQDFQPDNEKLFF
DNA: TGCGCCAGCAGCCAAGATTTCCAGCCGGATAATGAAAAACTGTTTTTT

J: TRBJ1-5
size: NA
D: TRBD1
V: TRBV19
CDR3: CASSNHFGGTGFQPQHF
DNA: TGTGCCAGTAGTAATCATTTCGGGGGGACAGGGTTTCAGCCCCAGCATTTT

J: TRBJ1-1
size: NA
D: NA
V: TRBV5-1
CDR3: CASSLVPDNTEAFF
DNA: TGCGCCAGCAGCTTGGTTCCAGACAACACTGAAGCTTTCTTT

J: TRBJ2-1
size: few
D: TRBD2
V: TRBV5-1
CDR3: CASSLGRQGLSGRTYNEQFF
DNA: TGCGCCAGCAGCTTGGGCCGACAGGGCTTGAGCGGGAGGACCTACAATGAGCAGTTCTTC

J: TRBJ2-5
size: NA
D: NA
V: TRBV9
CDR3: CAGGVGGGQLETQYF
DNA: TGTGCCGGCGGCGTAGGAGGAGGGCAGCTAGAGACCCAGTACTTC

J: TRBJ2-4
size: NA
D: TRBD2
V: TRBV15
CDR3: CATSRTSGADIQYF
DNA: TGTGCCACCAGCAGGACTAGCGGGGCGGACATTCAGTACTTC

J: TRBJ1-1
size: many
D: NA
V: TRBV6-5
CDR3: CAVRGNTEAFF
DNA: TGTGCCGTAAGGGGGAACACTGAAGCTTTCTTT